This T cell receptor (beta chain) was captured by sequencing in a study of patients and donors after allogeneic stem cell transplantation. TCRdb processed the RT-PCR reads anew with MiXCR; each CDR3 protein has one entry. Of over 150,000 distinct CDR3 sequences detected, 30% appear once; the ten largest clones hold under 3.5%. The CDR3 is 13 amino acids. The V end lost 4 bases, the J end lost 6 bases, and 7 bases lay between the germline ends. The germline V gene has CDR1 SEHNR and CDR2 FQNEAQ (reference sequence). This clonotype occurred a few times. The V call is TRBV7-9, the J call TRBJ1-6; D is uncertain. This TCR was sampled from a human donor who was either an allogeneic HSCT recipient or a stem cell or donor lymphocyte infusion donor (not recorded which). It is not recorded whose cells these are; they may come from a transplant donor. Sequencing was performed on blood, either unsorted or a sorted T cell fraction (not recorded which). The CDR3 protein is CASSSSTNSPLHF. CDR3 DNA sequence: TGTGCCAGCAGCTCGTCAACTAATTCACCCCTCCACTTT.